The 21 T cell receptor beta chains in this list originate from one sample, sequenced in a study of T-cell reconstitution after alpha-beta-depleted transplantation in children. The TCRbeta library incorporated unique molecular identifiers. TCRdb re-called the PCR reads through MiXCR, storing one row per CDR3 protein. The sample shows about 300,000 distinct CDR3 sequences, roughly a tenth of them seen only once. Sample: PBMCs, taken before TCRalphabeta/CD19-depleted stem cell transplant. Source of these receptors: a boy younger than two with acute myeloid leukemia, due to receive a stem cell transplant.

This clonotype appeared many times. The J gene is TRBJ2-3, the V gene TRBV7-2, with a possible D match to TRBD2 (6 bases). Trimming took off 6 bases at V and 4 bases at J, with 17 bases between the two ends. This CDR3 contains 15 residues. Per the germline V gene, CDR1 is SGHTA and CDR2 is FQGNSA. The CDR3 spells CASRADVWGADTQYF. DNA for the CDR3: TGTGCCAGCAGAGCAGACGTGTGGGGGGCAGATACGCAGTATTTT.

This clonotype was picked up many times. The rearrangement links TRBV5-1 to TRBJ1-2; D gene uncertain. The CDR3 spans 16 residues. Germline V gene sequence: CDR1 SGHRS, CDR2 YFSETQ. Trimming shortened V by 0 bases and J by 4 bases, and 16 bases separated the two germline ends. The CDR3 DNA sequence: TGCGCCAGCAGCTTGGCCCCGAGAGGCCTGAGCTATGGCTACACCTTC. It codes for CASSLAPRGLSYGYTF.

Remarks on this clonotype: Being one base from a much bigger clone, this may be a read error. This chain joins TRBV20-1 and TRBJ2-3; D uncertain. The germline gives CDR1 DFQATT, CDR2 SNEGSKA (reference sequence). The CDR3 totals 15 residues. CDR3 in amino acids: CCARDLRLGTDTQYF. CDR3 bases: TGCTGTGCTAGGGATCTACGGCTTGGCACAGATACGCAGTATTTT.

This clonotype was found many times. The gene calls are TRBV20-1 and TRBJ1-1, with 10 bases matching TRBD1. The CDR3 extends over 15 amino acids. The germline gives CDR1 DFQATT, CDR2 SNEGSKA (reference sequence). The V segment lost 6 bases and the J segment 5 bases; nucleotides outside the gene matches: 12. The CDR3, as DNA: TGCAGTGCGCCGGGCCGGACAGGGGGATCAACTGAAGCTTTCTTT. This encodes CSAPGRTGGSTEAFF.

This clonotype came up many times. This rearrangement joins TRBV12-3 or TRBV12-4 to TRBJ1-1, with D hard to call. Deletions cut 4 bases from V and 0 bases from J, with 6 bases between. The CDR3 has 13 residues. The CDR3: CASSYWVNTEAFF. CDR3 coding DNA: TGTGCCAGCAGTTACTGGGTGAACACTGAAGCTTTCTTT.

Regarding this clonotype: A much larger clone sits a single nucleotide away, making a read error possible. This chain joins TRBV4-1 and TRBJ2-1; 7 bases align to TRBD2. Germline CDR1 MGHRA, CDR2 YSYEKL. Trimming at V came to 0 bases and at J to 12 bases, leaving 11 bases not matched to a gene. The CDR3 has 15 amino acids. This CDR3 is CASSQDPNHLAGQFF. The CDR3 coding sequence is TGCGCCAGCAGCCAAGATCCCAACCACTTAGCGGGGCAGTTCTTC.

This clonotype was counted many times. The chain uses TRBV28 and TRBJ2-3; 9 bases line up with TRBD2. CDR3 size: 14 residues. Losses at the gene ends were 2 bases for V and 6 bases for J; bases not matched to a gene: 3. The V gene's germline CDR1 is MDHEN and CDR2 SYDVKM. The CDR3 loop reads CASSLRGRADTQYF. The CDR3 DNA reads as TGTGCCAGCAGTTTACGCGGGAGGGCCGATACGCAGTATTTT.

This clonotype was seen ten or more times. The gene calls are TRBV12-3 or TRBV12-4 and TRBJ1-5, with D hard to call. Deletions cut 1 base from V and 7 bases from J, with 14 bases between. The CDR3 sequence is 15 residues long. CDR3 sequence (DNA): TGTGCCAGCAGTTTAGACATTACAGTGGGGCAGCCCCAGCATTTT. Translation: CASSLDITVGQPQHF.

Notes on this clonotype: The missing conserved phenylalanine or tryptophan at the end of this CDR3 makes a read error likely. The chain has TRBV20-1 and TRBJ2-3, with 7 positions matching TRBD2. The CDR3 contains 14 residues. With 7 bases clipped from V and 1 base from J, the junction kept 8 bases outside the gene matches. Germline loops: CDR1 DFQATT, CDR2 SNEGSKA (reference sequence). CDR3 amino acids: CSVARAGGTDTQYS. CDR3 sequence (DNA): TGCAGTGTCGCCCGGGCGGGGGGCACAGATACGCAGTATTCT.

This clonotype was seen repeatedly, ten times or more. The chain employs TRBV5-1 and TRBJ2-3, with TRBD2 matching over 14 bases. The CDR3 runs to 16 residues. V dropped 4 bases and J dropped 6; count of bases not matched to a gene: 7. Germline CDR1 and CDR2: SGHRS and YFSETQ. Written as DNA, the CDR3 is TGCGCCAGCAGCCTTGGACTAGCGGGGGGTGTTGATACGCAGTATTTT. Its protein is CASSLGLAGGVDTQYF. The full variable domain, rest sourced from reference TRBV5-1 and TRBJ2-3, is KAGVTQTPRYLIKTRGQQVTLSCSPISGHRSVSWYQQTPGQGLQFLFEYFSETQRNKGNFPGRFSGRQFSNSRSEMNVSTLELGDSALYLCASSLGLAGGVDTQYFGPGTRLTVL.

This clonotype has ten or more counts. The chain uses TRBV28 and TRBJ2-5; TRBD2 matches at 11 bases. CDR1 and CDR2 from the germline V gene are MDHEN and SYDVKM. The CDR3 totals 16 residues. The J segment lost 1 base and the V segment lost 3 bases, leaving 4 bases of the junction unmatched. The CDR3 DNA reads as TGTGCCAGCAGTTTCCCGACTAGCGGGGTCCAAGAGACCCAGTACTTC. Encoded protein: CASSFPTSGVQETQYF. The variable domain in full, with the rest retrieved from reference TRBV28 and TRBJ2-5, is DVKVTQSSRYLVKRTGEKVFLECVQDMDHENMFWYRQDPGLGLRLIYFSYDVKMKEKGDIPEGYSVSREKKERFSLILESASTNQTSMYLCASSFPTSGVQETQYFGPGTRLLVL.

This clonotype was observed a few times. The chain links TRBV18 to TRBJ2-7; possible D gene TRBD2, 6 bases. The germline V gene encodes CDR1 KGHSH and CDR2 LQKENI. The CDR3 covers 15 residues. Trimming shortened V by 5 bases and J by 6 bases, and 20 bases separated the two germline ends. CDR3 sequence (DNA): TGTGCCAGCTCAGGGGGGATGGGTACCCCGAGCGAGCAGTACTTC. It specifies CASSGGMGTPSEQYF.

This clonotype was detected many times. The rearrangement links TRBV29-1 to TRBJ2-5; 9 bases agree with TRBD1. The germline CDR1 and CDR2 sequences are SQVTM and ANQGSEA. Trimming removed 3 bases from V and 4 bases from J; junction bases left unmatched: 9. The CDR3 consists of 15 residues. CDR3 coding DNA: TGCAGCGTTGACCCCTACAGGGGGCGAGGAGAGACCCAGTACTTC. It yields the protein CSVDPYRGRGETQYF.

This clonotype was seen repeatedly, ten times or more. CDR3 sequence (DNA): TGTGCCAGCAGTTCCGGGACAGGGGGCTATGGCTACACCTTC. Amino acid sequence: CASSSGTGGYGYTF. The chain links TRBV12-3 or TRBV12-4 to TRBJ1-2; 11 nucleotides match TRBD1. The CDR3 extends over 14 amino acids. V shed 4 bases, J shed 4 bases, and the junction held 2 bases outside the gene matches.

In DNA form, the CDR3 reads TGTGCCAGCAGCTCGGCTACCTACGAGCAGTACTTC. Its translation: CASSSATYEQYF. The V call is TRBV5-5, the J call TRBJ2-7; no clear D. V was clipped by 3 bases and J by 2 bases, with 6 bases between them. Germline V lookup: CDR1 SGHKS, CDR2 YYEKEE (reference sequence). This CDR3 is 12 amino acids long.

This clonotype was seen ten or more times. This chain connects TRBV24-1 to TRBJ2-5; maybe TRBD1 (6 bases). The CDR3 length is 14 residues. Germline V gene sequence: CDR1 KGHDR, CDR2 SFDVKD. V was trimmed by 3 bases and J by 7 bases, leaving 14 bases between them. CDR3: CATSDGTPAGTQYF. CDR3 DNA sequence: TGTGCCACCAGTGATGGGACACCGGCGGGGACCCAGTACTTC.

The V call is TRBV7-9, the J call TRBJ2-1, with D perhaps TRBD1 (6 bases). CDR1 is SEHNR, CDR2 FQNEAQ, per germline (reference sequence). The germline V and J ends were trimmed by 5 bases and 0 bases, with 11 bases remaining between them. The CDR3 spans 15 residues. CDR3 protein: CASSTTGNSYNEQFF. Written as DNA, the CDR3 is TGTGCCAGCAGCACAACAGGGAACTCCTACAATGAGCAGTTCTTC.

V is TRBV29-1 and J is TRBJ1-1, with 7 nucleotides matching TRBD1. The V and J ends lost 7 bases and 1 base, in that order; junction bases with no gene match: 6. From germline, CDR1 is SQVTM and CDR2 ANQGSEA. This CDR3 spans 13 amino acids. The CDR3 is CSAPDRRNTEAFF. CDR3 sequence (DNA): TGCAGCGCCCCGGACAGGAGGAACACTGAAGCTTTCTTT.

This clonotype has at least ten counts. The rearrangement joins TRBV7-2 to TRBJ2-5; D not resolved. This CDR3 is 14 amino acids long. The V gene lost 5 bases and the J gene lost 5 bases, with 15 bases spanning the gap. CDR1 and CDR2 (germline): SGHTA, FQGNSA. The CDR3: CASSQKAFGETQYF. In DNA, the CDR3 is TGTGCCAGCAGCCAAAAGGCCTTTGGGGAGACCCAGTACTTC.

The chain uses TRBV28 and TRBJ1-2; 8 bases are a match to TRBD1. The V and J ends lost 6 bases and 8 bases, in that order; junction bases with no gene match: 5. Germline lookup yields CDR1 MDHEN and CDR2 SYDVKM. CDR3 length: 12 residues. The CDR3 DNA is TGTGCCAGCAGAGACAGGGGAGAGGGCTACACCTTC. It translates to CASRDRGEGYTF.

This clonotype was detected many times. The chain carries TRBV5-5 and TRBJ2-2; D might be TRBD1 (5 bases). CDR1 SGHKS and CDR2 YYEKEE come from the germline V gene (reference sequence). CDR3 length: 15 amino acids. The V gene lost 4 bases and the J gene lost 4 bases, with 14 bases spanning the gap. The CDR3 region is CASSGRAKGTGELFF. DNA of the CDR3: TGTGCCAGCAGCGGCAGGGCCAAGGGCACCGGGGAGCTGTTTTTT. The whole variable domain, remainder taken from reference TRBV5-5 and TRBJ2-2, is DAGVTQSPTHLIKTRGQQVTLRCSPISGHKSVSWYQQVLGQGPQFIFQYYEKEERGRGNFPDRFSARQFPNYSSELNVNALLLGDSALYLCASSGRAKGTGELFFGEGSRLTVL.